This is a list of T cell receptor beta chains from one sample in a study of tumor and adjacent non-tumor tissue in lung cancer. MiXCR was run by TCRdb on the multiplex PCR reads, yielding one entry per CDR3 protein. This table has about 200,000 distinct CDR3 sequences, 70% to 75% appearing once. Sequencing was done on a sample of lung tumor tissue. These receptors came from a man aged 60 to 75 with non-small cell lung cancer. Both conserved end residues are trimmed from each CDR3. D genes are given only for firm matches.

>-|TRBV7-9
ASSLKSTNEKLF
>-|TRBV11-3
ASSLGGDLNVQF
>-|TRBV20-1
SARWGTGTEAF
>-|TRBV6-1
ASSDLIGGGTQY
>TRBD1|TRBV20-1
SARGQGRETQY
>-|TRBV11-2
ASVDRTLYGYT
>TRBD2|TRBV6-2/TRBV6-3
TSSYRGLAGDTQY
>TRBD1|TRBV6-5
ASSTTGGPKNIQY
>-|TRBV5-4
ASATGPSYGYT
>-|TRBV11-3
ASSYRARRGWETQY
>TRBD1|TRBV11-3
ASSLDGDRVNTEVF
>TRBD2|TRBV6-4
ASSDSGTSGSYEQY
>-|TRBV28
ASSLGEVQF
>-|TRBV4-3
ASSQDRAVTTDTQY
>-|TRBV20-1
SARHLGLSSSYEEY
>-|TRBV6-5
TSRTGGISYEQY
>TRBD2|TRBV12-3/TRBV12-4
ASRIAGRPSNEQF
>-|TRBV6-1
ATSAQATPYERY
>TRBD1|TRBV11-2
ATSLEGTVSYEQY
>TRBD2|TRBV20-1
SASGLAGRVTQY
>-|TRBV30
ALSLALSTDTQY
>-|TRBV24-1
ATSDGWESYEQY
>TRBD1|TRBV12-3/TRBV12-4
ASSSDRGGGYT
>-|TRBV6-2/TRBV6-3
ARRRLGELF
>-|TRBV11-2
ASSLTGGLTDTQY
>TRBD2|TRBV4-2
ASSQVYPTSGSYEQY
>TRBD1|TRBV12-3/TRBV12-4
ASSTGTVGVKAF